These 32 T cell receptor beta chains share one sample of origin, sequenced in a study of T cells after yellow fever vaccination. TCRdb re-called the 5' RACE reads with MiXCR, one entry per CDR3 protein. Of about 400,000 distinct CDR3 sequences in the sample, 6% to 8% were seen once. Specimen: PBMCs, collected 5 days after the yellow fever booster vaccination. The receptors shown here come from a man aged 30-40 years who received the YFV17D yellow fever vaccine.

The gene calls are TRBV20-1 and TRBJ2-7; the D gene is possibly TRBD2 (5 bases). The CDR3 has 16 residues. Germline V gene lookup returns CDR1 DFQATT and CDR2 SNEGSKA (reference sequence). Trimming removed 3 bases at V and 4 bases at J, with 22 bases between. Here the CDR3 DNA reads TGCAGTGCTAGTTACCGAGGGTCGCGGCGCGGATACGAGCAGTACTTC. Its translation: CSASYRGSRRGYEQYF.

The J gene is TRBJ2-1, the V gene TRBV5-1; 9 nucleotides line up with TRBD2. V shed 1 base and J 5 bases; nucleotides not matched to a gene: 4. Germline CDR1 SGHRS, CDR2 YFSETQ. The CDR3 covers 15 residues. CDR3 protein: CASSLMPSGNNEQFF. DNA for the CDR3: TGCGCCAGCAGCTTGATGCCTAGCGGGAACAATGAGCAGTTCTTC.

V is TRBV27 and J is TRBJ2-5; 10 bases map to TRBD2. The length of the CDR3 is 15 residues. V shed 2 bases, J shed 5 bases, and the junction held 5 bases outside the gene matches. CDR1 and CDR2 (germline): MNHEY, SMNVEV (reference sequence). The CDR3 loop reads CASSLASGRLETQYF. The CDR3 bases are TGTGCCAGCAGTTTAGCTAGCGGGAGACTGGAGACCCAGTACTTC.

V usage is TRBV7-2 and J usage is TRBJ2-1; possibly TRBD1 for D (6 bases). The germline gives CDR1 SGHTA, CDR2 FQGNSA. This CDR3 has 13 amino acids. With 5 bases removed from V and 6 bases from J, the gap between germline ends came to 11 bases. CDR3 coding DNA: TGTGCCAGCAGCGCAGCAGGGGTCAATGAGCAGTTCTTC. As protein: CASSAAGVNEQFF. Based on the CDR3 plus reference TRBV7-2 and TRBJ2-1, the full variable domain is GAGVSQSPSNKVTEKGKDVELRCDPISGHTALYWYRQSLGQGLEFLIYFQGNSAPDKSGLPSDRFSAERTGGSVSTLTIQRTQQEDSAVYLCASSAAGVNEQFFGPGTRLTVL.

This rearrangement joins TRBV7-6 to TRBJ2-3; D may be TRBD1 or TRBD2 (5 bases each). Trimming removed 3 bases from V and 4 bases from J, with 8 bases in between. Germline-derived CDR1 and CDR2 are SGHVS and FNYEAQ. The CDR3 is made up of 13 amino acids. Here the CDR3 reads CASSFRDPDTQYF. Written as DNA, the CDR3 is TGTGCCAGCAGCTTTCGGGACCCAGATACGCAGTATTTT.

The chain combines TRBV7-2 with TRBJ1-5; D gene unclear. The V and J ends lost 1 base and 3 bases respectively, with 10 bases between them. The CDR3 sequence is 15 residues long. The germline CDR1 and CDR2 sequences are SGHTA and FQGNSA. The CDR3 DNA is TGTGCCAGCAGCTTAGACTCAAATTACAATCAGCCCCAGCATTTT. Translated: CASSLDSNYNQPQHF.

This clonotype appeared many times. The chain is built from TRBV29-1 and TRBJ2-2, with 7 nucleotides matching TRBD1. CDR3 length equals 12 residues. CDR1 is SQVTM, CDR2 ANQGSEA, per germline. V lost 5 bases, J lost 8 bases, and 5 bases stayed unmatched. This CDR3 reads CSVTGAAGELFF. In DNA form, the CDR3 reads TGCAGCGTTACAGGGGCGGCGGGGGAGCTGTTTTTT.

The table lists this clonotype with a few counts. V and J are TRBV7-6 and TRBJ2-1; no firm D call. The CDR3 runs to 15 residues. From germline, CDR1 is SGHVS and CDR2 FNYEAQ. The ends were cut back, 0 bases at V and 6 bases at J, with 12 bases in the middle. The CDR3 here is CASSLALSTGNEQFF. CDR3 nucleotides: TGTGCCAGCAGCTTAGCGCTGTCCACGGGCAATGAGCAGTTCTTC.

This clonotype was found a few times. V usage is TRBV4-3 and J usage is TRBJ2-7; D may be TRBD2 (5 bases). Germline V gene data show CDR1 as LGHNA and CDR2 as YSLEER. V lost 8 bases to trimming and J lost 7 bases, with 15 bases between them. This CDR3 is 12 amino acids long. The CDR3 nucleotides are TGCGCCAGCTCCCGTCTTGGCGGGGAGCAGTACTTC. Its protein product is CASSRLGGEQYF.

This clonotype was counted between two and nine times. This sequence joins TRBV2 and TRBJ1-6; D gene unclear. Per the germline V gene, CDR1 is SNHLY and CDR2 is FYNNEI. The CDR3 consists of 13 residues. V was trimmed by 3 bases and J by 7 bases, leaving 7 bases between them. In DNA, the CDR3 is TGTGCCAGCAGTGATGACCTGAATTCACCCCTCCACTTT. This sequence encodes CASSDDLNSPLHF.

This clonotype was detected a few times. The chain combines TRBV10-3 with TRBJ2-5, with D uncertain. The CDR3 is made up of 13 amino acids. Trimming cost V 0 bases and J 5 bases, with 7 bases left between them. The germline V gene encodes CDR1 ENHRY and CDR2 SYGVKD. CDR3 sequence: CAISESIWETQYF. The CDR3, as DNA: TGTGCCATCAGTGAGTCGATATGGGAGACCCAGTACTTC.

The chain couples TRBV19 to TRBJ1-2, with TRBD1 matching 11 bases. Losses at the gene ends were 7 bases for V and 4 bases for J; bases not matched to a gene: 5. Germline V gene data show CDR1 as LNHDA and CDR2 as SQIVND (reference sequence). The CDR3 runs 14 residues. The CDR3 loop reads CASNPGTGGYGYTF. Written as DNA, the CDR3 is TGTGCCAGTAACCCCGGGACAGGGGGCTATGGCTACACCTTC.

The chain carries TRBV28 and TRBJ2-5; 10 bases are a match to TRBD1. Germline values: CDR1 MDHEN, CDR2 SYDVKM. The CDR3 length is 15 residues. The J segment lost 4 bases and the V segment lost 6 bases, leaving 8 bases of the junction unmatched. CDR3 nucleotide sequence: TGTGCCAGCAGCCTCCAGGGACAGGGGACAGAGACCCAGTACTTC. Translated, it gives CASSLQGQGTETQYF.

Remarks on this clonotype: At one end, the junction sequence differs from germline, possibly due to a read error. The rearrangement uses TRBV7-2 and TRBJ2-7; 10 bases map to TRBD2. In germline, CDR1 is SGHTA, CDR2 FQGNSA. This CDR3 region has 16 residues. The CDR3, as DNA: TGTGCCAGCAGCCCAGAGGCTAGCGGGAGACCCTACGAGCCGTACTTC. This codes for CASSPEASGRPYEPYF.

This rearrangement joins TRBV4-3 to TRBJ2-1; TRBD2 agrees at 9 bases. With V trimmed by 1 base and J by 4 bases, 5 bases remained unmatched. The CDR3 is made up of 16 amino acids. The germline V gene encodes CDR1 LGHNA and CDR2 YSLEER. In DNA, the CDR3 is TGCGCCAGCAGCCAAGCCCCAGCGGGAGGATACAATGAGCAGTTCTTC. This translates into CASSQAPAGGYNEQFF.

The chain joins TRBV20-1 to TRBJ1-1, with 8 bases that match TRBD1. After removal of 4 bases from V and 5 bases from J, the junction contained 6 bases not matched to a gene. The germline V gene encodes CDR1 DFQATT and CDR2 SNEGSKA (reference sequence). CDR3 length: 13 residues. The CDR3: CSATQGAGTEAFF. The DNA for the CDR3 is TGCAGTGCTACTCAGGGGGCGGGAACTGAAGCTTTCTTT.

This clonotype has a count of ten or more. This rearrangement joins TRBV7-9 to TRBJ2-1; no reliable D call. The CDR3 totals 16 residues. Germline V gives CDR1 SEHNR, CDR2 FQNEAQ (reference sequence). V was shortened by 2 bases and J by 0 bases, with 11 bases between the two germline ends. DNA of the CDR3: TGTGCCAGCAGCTTAACAGCCCAAAGCTCCTACAATGAGCAGTTCTTC. This translates into CASSLTAQSSYNEQFF. Drawing the rest from reference TRBV7-9 and TRBJ2-1, the complete variable domain is DTGVSQNPRHKITKRGQNVTFRCDPISEHNRLYWYRQTLGQGPEFLTYFQNEAQLEKSRLLSDRFSAERPKGSFSTLEIQRTEQGDSAMYLCASSLTAQSSYNEQFFGPGTRLTVL.

This clonotype occurred a few times. The chain combines TRBV5-1 with TRBJ2-2, with D tentatively TRBD1 (6 bases). Germline V gives CDR1 SGHRS, CDR2 YFSETQ. The CDR3 consists of 15 residues. The V and J ends lost 7 bases and 4 bases respectively, with 17 bases between them. The CDR3, as DNA: TGCGCCAGCGGCCTGGGGGCAGCGGTCACCGGGGAGCTGTTTTTT. Its protein product is CASGLGAAVTGELFF.

This clonotype was counted a few times. The rearrangement uses TRBV12-3 or TRBV12-4 and TRBJ2-3; 7 bases agree with TRBD2. The length of the CDR3 is 12 residues. V was clipped by 10 bases and J by 4 bases; unmatched bases: 5. CDR3 coding DNA: TGTGCCACCAGGGCGGGAGCAGATACGCAGTATTTT. It translates to CATRAGADTQYF.

Only a few counts were recorded for this clonotype. This chain joins TRBV28 and TRBJ2-3; perhaps TRBD2 as D (6 bases). The CDR3 has 11 amino acids. The germline CDR1 and CDR2 sequences are MDHEN and SYDVKM. V was clipped by 8 bases and J by 8 bases, with 11 bases between them. CDR3 sequence: CASGLGGTQYF. The CDR3 region has the DNA TGTGCCAGCGGTCTGGGAGGTACGCAGTATTTT.

This clonotype was counted ten times or more. The rearrangement joins TRBV7-2 to TRBJ1-6, with no clear D. Germline CDR1 and CDR2: SGHTA and FQGNSA. Trimming left V 5 bases short and J 0 bases short, with 14 bases between. The CDR3 contains 17 residues. The CDR3: CASSLPEESSYNSPLHF. Written as DNA, the CDR3 is TGTGCCAGCAGCCTACCCGAGGAGAGCTCCTATAATTCACCCCTCCACTTT.

A few counts support this clonotype. CDR3 nucleotides: TGTGCCAGCTCACCACCTGGAGTGAAGGATTGGCAGTATTTT. It yields the protein CASSPPGVKDWQYF. The rearrangement links TRBV18 to TRBJ2-3, with D hard to call. V was trimmed by 0 bases and J by 11 bases, leaving 15 bases between them. The CDR3 has 14 amino acids. CDR1 and CDR2 (germline): KGHSH, LQKENI.

This clonotype was seen repeatedly, ten times or more. In DNA form, the CDR3 reads TGTGCCAGCAGCTTTCCGGGGTCTGAAGCTTTCTTT. Translating gives CASSFPGSEAFF. This rearrangement joins TRBV7-9 to TRBJ1-1; D is ambiguous. V lost 3 bases to trimming and J lost 6 bases, with 8 bases between them. The CDR3 spans 12 residues. Germline V lookup: CDR1 SEHNR, CDR2 FQNEAQ (reference sequence).

This clonotype was recorded a few times. V is TRBV7-9 and J is TRBJ1-2, with D unclear. Trimming removed 5 bases at V and 6 bases at J, with 13 bases between. The CDR3 contains 13 residues. Germline CDR1 SEHNR, CDR2 FQNEAQ (reference sequence). In nucleotides, the CDR3 is TGTGCCAGCAGCAGCATTATGGCGAATGGCTACACCTTC. Translating it yields CASSSIMANGYTF.

This clonotype was seen many times. This chain uses TRBV4-2 with TRBJ2-2; D is uncertain. The CDR3 is 14 amino acids. CDR1 and CDR2 (germline): LGHNA, YNFKEQ. V was clipped by 6 bases and J by 8 bases, with 16 bases between them. CDR3 protein: CASSHKQGSGELFF. The CDR3 DNA sequence: TGTGCCAGCAGTCACAAACAAGGTTCGGGGGAGCTGTTTTTT.

This clonotype was detected only a few times. The chain uses TRBV7-2 and TRBJ1-1; D possibly corresponds to TRBD1 (5 bases). CDR3 length: 15 amino acids. Looked up from germline, CDR1 is SGHTA and CDR2 is FQGNSA. V lost 4 bases and J 3 bases, leaving 15 bases between the germline ends. The CDR3 bases are TGTGCCAGCAGCTGGGGGGGATACGGGGACACTGAAGCTTTCTTT. It translates to CASSWGGYGDTEAFF.

This clonotype was observed a handful of times. The chain recombines TRBV28 with TRBJ2-1; either TRBD1 or TRBD2 may fit D (5 bases each). The V end was cut by 2 bases, the J end by 5 bases, with 16 bases between. Germline V gene lookup returns CDR1 MDHEN and CDR2 SYDVKM. The CDR3 is 16 residues long. The CDR3 spells CASSLRWGKENNEQFF. Written as DNA, the CDR3 is TGTGCCAGCAGTTTAAGGTGGGGGAAGGAAAACAATGAGCAGTTCTTC.

This clonotype was seen only a few times. The gene calls are TRBV7-9 and TRBJ2-1; 9 bases match TRBD2. Losses at the gene ends were 5 bases for V and 3 bases for J; bases not matched to a gene: 8. Germline values: CDR1 SEHNR, CDR2 FQNEAQ (reference sequence). The CDR3 is 16 residues long. In DNA, the CDR3 is TGTGCCAGCAGCACCAGACTAGCGGAGCTCTACAATGAGCAGTTCTTC. The encoded protein is CASSTRLAELYNEQFF.

This clonotype was recorded at least ten times. The CDR3 is CSAIGRQETQYF. The DNA for the CDR3 is TGCAGTGCTATTGGGAGACAGGAGACCCAGTACTTC. The gene calls are TRBV20-1 and TRBJ2-5; TRBD1 or TRBD2 may be the D gene (5 bases each). The V and J ends lost 4 bases and 5 bases respectively, with 11 bases between them. The CDR3 runs 12 residues. Germline CDR1 is DFQATT and CDR2 is SNEGSKA (reference sequence).

This sequence joins TRBV6-1 and TRBJ2-5; 14 nucleotides line up with TRBD2. Germline V gives CDR1 MNHNS, CDR2 SASEGT. V shed 6 bases and J 9 bases; nucleotides not matched to a gene: 15. This CDR3 spans 17 amino acids. This CDR3 reads CASRDPPGLAGVEAQYF. DNA of the CDR3: TGTGCCAGCAGGGATCCTCCGGGACTAGCGGGAGTCGAGGCCCAGTACTTC.

The rearrangement uses TRBV5-1 and TRBJ1-2, with a tentative D call TRBD1 (5 bases). This CDR3 spans 11 amino acids. Germline-derived CDR1 and CDR2 are SGHRS and YFSETQ. Trimming shortened V by 7 bases and J by 1 base, and 5 bases separated the two germline ends. The CDR3 DNA is TGCGCCAGCGGGGGTAACTATGGCTACACCTTC. As protein: CASGGNYGYTF. The full variable domain, its missing parts supplied by reference TRBV5-1 and TRBJ1-2, is KAGVTQTPRYLIKTRGQQVTLSCSPISGHRSVSWYQQTPGQGLQFLFEYFSETQRNKGNFPGRFSGRQFSNSRSEMNVSTLELGDSALYLCASGGNYGYTFGSGTRLTVV.

In this sample, this clonotype turned up many times. The chain uses TRBV5-1 and TRBJ2-1; 9 bases fit TRBD2. CDR1 and CDR2 from the germline V gene are SGHRS and YFSETQ. Trimming removed 0 bases from V and 5 bases from J; junction bases left unmatched: 6. CDR3 length: 16 amino acids. The CDR3 DNA is TGCGCCAGCAGCTTGGGTGGCGGGAGGGCCAACAATGAGCAGTTCTTC. It encodes CASSLGGGRANNEQFF.